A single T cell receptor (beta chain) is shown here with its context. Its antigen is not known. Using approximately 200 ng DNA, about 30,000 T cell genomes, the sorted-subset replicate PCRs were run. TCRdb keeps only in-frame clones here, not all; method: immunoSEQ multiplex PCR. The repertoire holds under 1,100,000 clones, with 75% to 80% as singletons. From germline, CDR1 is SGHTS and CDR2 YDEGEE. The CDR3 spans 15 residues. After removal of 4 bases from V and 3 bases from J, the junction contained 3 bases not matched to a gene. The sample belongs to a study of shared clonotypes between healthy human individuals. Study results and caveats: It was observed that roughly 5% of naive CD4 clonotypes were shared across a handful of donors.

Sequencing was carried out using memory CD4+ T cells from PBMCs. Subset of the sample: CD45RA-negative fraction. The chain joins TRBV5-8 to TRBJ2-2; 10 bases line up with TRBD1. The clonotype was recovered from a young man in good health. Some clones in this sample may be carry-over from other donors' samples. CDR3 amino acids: CASSPGTGDTGELFF. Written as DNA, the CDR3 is TGTGCCAGCAGCCCGGGGACAGGGGACACCGGGGAGCTGTTTTTT.